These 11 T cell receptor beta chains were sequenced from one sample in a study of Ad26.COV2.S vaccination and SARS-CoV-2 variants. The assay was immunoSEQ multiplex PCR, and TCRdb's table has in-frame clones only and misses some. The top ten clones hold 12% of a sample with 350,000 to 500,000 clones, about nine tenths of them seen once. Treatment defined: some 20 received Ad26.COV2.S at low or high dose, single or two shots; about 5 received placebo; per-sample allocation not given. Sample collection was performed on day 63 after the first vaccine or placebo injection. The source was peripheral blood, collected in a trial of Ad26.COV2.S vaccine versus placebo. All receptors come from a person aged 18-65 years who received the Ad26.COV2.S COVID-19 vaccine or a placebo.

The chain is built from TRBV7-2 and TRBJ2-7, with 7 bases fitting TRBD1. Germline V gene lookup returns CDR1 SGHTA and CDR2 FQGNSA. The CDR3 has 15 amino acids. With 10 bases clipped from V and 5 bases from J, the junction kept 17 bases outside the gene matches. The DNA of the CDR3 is TGTGCCACCAACCGCAAGACAGGGTCCCGGGACGAGCAGTACTTC. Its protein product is CATNRKTGSRDEQYF.

The CDR3 region has the DNA TGTGCCAGTACTACCAGGGGTGAAGGGGCCAACGTCCTGACTTTC. Translating it yields CASTTRGEGANVLTF. This chain links TRBV19 with TRBJ2-6, with a weak D call TRBD1 (6 bases). Trimming removed 7 bases from V and 4 bases from J, with 14 bases in between. This CDR3 spans 15 amino acids. The germline gives CDR1 LNHDA, CDR2 SQIVND (reference sequence).

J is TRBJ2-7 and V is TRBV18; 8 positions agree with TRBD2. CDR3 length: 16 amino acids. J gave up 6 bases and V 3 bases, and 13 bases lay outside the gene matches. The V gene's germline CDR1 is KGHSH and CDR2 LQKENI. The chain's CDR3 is CASSPGGLGRALEQYF. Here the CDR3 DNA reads TGTGCCAGCTCACCGGGAGGGCTCGGGAGGGCCCTCGAGCAGTACTTC. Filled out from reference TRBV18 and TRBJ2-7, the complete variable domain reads NAGVMQNPRHLVRRRGQEARLRCSPMKGHSHVYWYRQLPEEGLKFMVYLQKENIIDESGMPKERFSAEFPKEGPSILRIQQVVRGDSAAYFCASSPGGLGRALEQYFGPGTRLTVT.

This CDR3 is CAINLGPPENEQFF. DNA of the CDR3: TGTGCCATCAACCTGGGCCCTCCAGAAAATGAGCAGTTCTTC. The rearrangement links TRBV10-3 to TRBJ2-1; D gene unclear. Germline values: CDR1 ENHRY, CDR2 SYGVKD. CDR3 size: 14 residues. V was pared by 7 bases and J by 7 bases, with 17 bases between.

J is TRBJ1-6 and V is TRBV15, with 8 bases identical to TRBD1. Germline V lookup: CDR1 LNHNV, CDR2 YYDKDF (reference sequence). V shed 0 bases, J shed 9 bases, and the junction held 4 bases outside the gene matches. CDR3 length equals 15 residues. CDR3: CATSRDGQGGSPLHF. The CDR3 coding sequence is TGTGCCACCAGCAGAGATGGACAGGGTGGTTCACCCCTCCACTTT.

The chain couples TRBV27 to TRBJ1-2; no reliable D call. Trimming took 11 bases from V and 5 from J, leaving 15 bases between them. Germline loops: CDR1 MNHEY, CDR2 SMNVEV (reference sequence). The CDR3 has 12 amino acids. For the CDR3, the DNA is TGTGCCGCCCGGGAGGCAGGTTATGGCTACACCTTC. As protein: CAAREAGYGYTF.

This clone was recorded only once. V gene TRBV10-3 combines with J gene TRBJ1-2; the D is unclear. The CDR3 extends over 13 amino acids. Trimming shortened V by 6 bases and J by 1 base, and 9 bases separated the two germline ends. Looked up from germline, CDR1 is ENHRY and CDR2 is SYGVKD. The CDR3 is CAIRTDNNYGYTF. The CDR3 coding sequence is TGTGCCATCAGGACGGATAATAACTATGGCTACACCTTC.

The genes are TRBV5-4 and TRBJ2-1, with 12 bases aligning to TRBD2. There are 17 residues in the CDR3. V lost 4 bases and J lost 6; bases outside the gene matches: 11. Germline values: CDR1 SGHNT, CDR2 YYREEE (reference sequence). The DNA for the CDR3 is TGTGCCAGCAGCATCGTAACTAGCGGGAGGCCGGTCAATGAGCAGTTCTTC. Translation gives CASSIVTSGRPVNEQFF.

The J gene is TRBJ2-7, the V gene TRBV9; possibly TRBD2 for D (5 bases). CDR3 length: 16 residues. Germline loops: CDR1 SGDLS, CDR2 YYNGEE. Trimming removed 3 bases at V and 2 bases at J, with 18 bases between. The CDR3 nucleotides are TGTGCCAGCAGCGCCGTGTCGGACCTAGCTCCCTACGAGCAGTACTTC. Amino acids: CASSAVSDLAPYEQYF.

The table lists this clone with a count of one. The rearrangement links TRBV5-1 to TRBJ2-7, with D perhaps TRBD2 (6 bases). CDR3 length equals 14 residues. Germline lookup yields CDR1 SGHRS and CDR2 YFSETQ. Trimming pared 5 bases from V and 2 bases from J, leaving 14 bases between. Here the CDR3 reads CASRAGPTTYEQYF. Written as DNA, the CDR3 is TGCGCCAGCAGGGCGGGACCAACCACCTACGAGCAGTACTTC.

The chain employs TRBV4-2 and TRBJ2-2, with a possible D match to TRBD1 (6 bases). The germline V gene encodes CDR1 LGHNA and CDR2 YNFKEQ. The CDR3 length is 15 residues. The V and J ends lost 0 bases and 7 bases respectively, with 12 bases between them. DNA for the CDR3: TGTGCCAGCAGCCAAGATCTGGCAGGGGTCGGGGAGCTGTTTTTT. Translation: CASSQDLAGVGELFF.